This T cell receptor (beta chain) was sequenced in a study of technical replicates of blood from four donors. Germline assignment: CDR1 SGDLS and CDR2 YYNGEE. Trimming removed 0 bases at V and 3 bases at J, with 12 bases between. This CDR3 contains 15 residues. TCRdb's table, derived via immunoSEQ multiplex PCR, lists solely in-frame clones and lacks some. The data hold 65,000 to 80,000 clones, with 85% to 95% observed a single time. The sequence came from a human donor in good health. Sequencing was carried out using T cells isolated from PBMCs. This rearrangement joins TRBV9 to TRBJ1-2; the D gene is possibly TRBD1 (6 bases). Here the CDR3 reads CASSVAIGGHYGYTF. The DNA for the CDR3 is TGTGCCAGCAGCGTAGCTATCGGGGGGCACTATGGCTACACCTTC. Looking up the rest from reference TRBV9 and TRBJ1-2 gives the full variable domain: DSGVTQTPKHLITATGQRVTLRCSPRSGDLSVYWYQQSLDQGLQFLIQYYNGEERAKGNILERFSAQQFPDLHSELNLSSLELGDSALYFCASSVAIGGHYGYTFGSGTRLTVV.